What follows are 17 T cell receptor beta chains derived from one specimen sequenced in a study of control samples from healthy donors and cancer patients. Some clones are missing from TCRdb's copy, which holds only in-frame ones; the method was immunoSEQ multiplex PCR. The sample lists more than 85,000 clones, around 84% occurring once. The material sequenced was PBMCs. These receptors came from a man between 65 and 85 years old with lung cancer.

This chain connects TRBV20-1 to TRBJ2-1, with D hard to call. Looked up from germline, CDR1 is DFQATT and CDR2 is SNEGSKA (reference sequence). Trimming cost V 0 bases and J 10 bases, with 7 bases left between them. The CDR3 runs 11 residues. The CDR3 sequence: CSARDNTEQFF. CDR3 in DNA: TGCAGTGCTAGAGATAATACCGAGCAGTTCTTC.

This chain connects TRBV3-1 (or the pseudogene TRBV3-2) to TRBJ1-2; maybe TRBD1 (5 bases). Germline assignment: CDR1 LGHDT and CDR2 YNNKEL (reference sequence). The ends were cut back, 1 base at V and 8 bases at J, with 14 bases in the middle. The CDR3 consists of 14 residues. This CDR3 reads CASSQVAGPGGYTF. CDR3 in DNA: TGTGCCAGCAGCCAAGTGGCGGGGCCGGGGGGCTACACCTTC.

V and J are TRBV5-4 and TRBJ2-1, with 12 positions matching TRBD2. CDR3 length equals 18 residues. Trimming at V came to 2 bases and at J to 7 bases, leaving 13 bases not matched to a gene. CDR1 is SGHNT, CDR2 YYREEE, per germline (reference sequence). The CDR3 reads CASSLPTSGGQAVNEQFF. The CDR3 DNA sequence: TGTGCCAGCAGCTTACCGACTAGCGGGGGCCAGGCCGTAAATGAGCAGTTCTTC. The whole variable domain, filled in from reference TRBV5-4 and TRBJ2-1, reads ETGVTQSPTHLIKTRGQQVTLRCSSQSGHNTVSWYQQALGQGPQFIFQYYREEENGRGNFPPRFSGLQFPNYSSELNVNALELDDSALYLCASSLPTSGGQAVNEQFFGPGTRLTVL.

This clone came up once. The gene calls are TRBV5-1 and TRBJ1-1; D is ambiguous. V lost 3 bases and J 0 bases, leaving 6 bases between the germline ends. This CDR3 has 13 residues. Germline CDR1 and CDR2: SGHRS and YFSETQ. CDR3: CASSSDLNTEAFF. In nucleotides, the CDR3 is TGCGCCAGCAGCTCCGACCTGAACACTGAAGCTTTCTTT.

The CDR3 DNA sequence: TGTGCCAGCAGCTTGGGTGGACAGGGATTCGGTAATTCACCCCTCCACTTT. This sequence encodes CASSLGGQGFGNSPLHF. The V gene is TRBV5-4, the J gene TRBJ1-6; TRBD1 agrees at 8 bases. The length of the CDR3 is 17 residues. Germline CDR1 reads SGHNT; CDR2 reads YYREEE (reference sequence). V lost 0 bases to trimming and J lost 6 bases; unmatched junction nucleotides: 8. Combining the CDR3 with reference TRBV5-4 and TRBJ1-6 gives the whole variable domain ETGVTQSPTHLIKTRGQQVTLRCSSQSGHNTVSWYQQALGQGPQFIFQYYREEENGRGNFPPRFSGLQFPNYSSELNVNALELDDSALYLCASSLGGQGFGNSPLHFGNGTRLTVT.

This chain uses TRBV27 with TRBJ1-4, with TRBD1 matching over 7 bases. Germline CDR1 MNHEY, CDR2 SMNVEV (reference sequence). After removal of 3 bases from V and 8 bases from J, the junction contained 12 bases not matched to a gene. The CDR3 has 16 amino acids. The CDR3 protein is CASSFRQGRWKEKLFF. CDR3 nucleotides: TGTGCCAGCAGTTTCCGACAGGGAAGGTGGAAGGAAAAACTGTTTTTT.

The chain employs TRBV27 and TRBJ1-3; 7 bases match TRBD1. CDR3 length: 18 amino acids. Germline CDR1 and CDR2: MNHEY and SMNVEV (reference sequence). V dropped 0 bases and J dropped 0; count of bases not matched to a gene: 8. CDR3 nucleotides: TGTGCCAGCAGTTTATCTCGCCAGGGGGGTCTCTCTGGAAACACCATATATTTT. Encoded protein: CASSLSRQGGLSGNTIYF.

This clone was seen a handful of times. This chain joins TRBV6-5 and TRBJ1-1; 8 bases are shared with TRBD1. The CDR3 sequence is 14 residues long. The V gene end was trimmed by 7 bases and the J gene end by 4 bases; junction bases not matched to a gene: 8. Germline V gives CDR1 MNHEY, CDR2 SVGAGI. CDR3 nucleotides: TGTGCCAGCACCCCGGACAGGGCGGGCACTGAAGCTTTCTTT. Translation: CASTPDRAGTEAFF.

The chain combines TRBV19 with TRBJ2-7, with TRBD2 matching over 11 bases. The CDR3 contains 16 residues. CDR1 LNHDA and CDR2 SQIVND come from the germline V gene (reference sequence). The junction had 7 bases not matched to a gene; V was cut back by 4 bases and J by 2 bases. This chain's CDR3 is CASSRLAGPVTYEQYF. As DNA, the CDR3 is TGTGCCAGTAGTAGACTAGCGGGGCCTGTGACCTACGAGCAGTACTTC.

This chain connects TRBV19 to TRBJ1-6; the D is unclear. There are 15 residues in the CDR3. Per germline, CDR1 LNHDA and CDR2 SQIVND (reference sequence). With 5 bases removed from V and 0 bases from J, the gap between germline ends came to 8 bases. CDR3 amino acids: CASSSRSSYNSPLHF. DNA for the CDR3: TGTGCCAGTAGTTCCCGTAGCTCCTATAATTCACCCCTCCACTTT.

The chain uses TRBV7-9 and TRBJ1-5; 10 bases line up with TRBD1. The CDR3 is made up of 17 amino acids. V was pared by 1 base and J by 2 bases, with 5 bases of the junction left unmatched. Per germline, CDR1 SEHNR and CDR2 FQNEAQ (reference sequence). CDR3 amino acids: CASSLGGTGVGNQPQHF. Written as DNA, the CDR3 is TGTGCCAGCAGCTTAGGAGGGACAGGGGTTGGCAATCAGCCCCAGCATTTT. Full variable domain (outside the CDR3, taken from reference TRBV7-9 and TRBJ1-5): DTGVSQNPRHKITKRGQNVTFRCDPISEHNRLYWYRQTLGQGPEFLTYFQNEAQLEKSRLLSDRFSAERPKGSFSTLEIQRTEQGDSAMYLCASSLGGTGVGNQPQHFGDGTRLSIL.

Remarks on this clone: Relative to the germline gene, one junction end is altered; a read error may explain this. The V gene is TRBV19, the J gene TRBJ2-7; D may correspond to TRBD1 or TRBD2 (5 bases each). The germline V gene has CDR1 LNHDA and CDR2 SQIVND (reference sequence). This CDR3 is built from 10 residues. The CDR3 loop reads CASSIGGTEF. CDR3 nucleotide sequence: TGTGCCAGTAGTATAGGAGGGACGGAATTC.

The chain carries TRBV7-8 and TRBJ1-1; D not certain. V was cut by 1 base and J by 1 base, with 13 bases left in between. Germline assignment: CDR1 SGHVS and CDR2 FQNEAQ. The CDR3 spans 16 residues. The CDR3 DNA is TGTGCCAGCAGCTTAGTAATATCGCGGTCGAACACTGAAGCTTTCTTT. Translated, it gives CASSLVISRSNTEAFF.

The genes are TRBV5-3 and TRBJ2-1, with D possibly TRBD2 on 5 matching bases. TRBV5-3 is noted as an ORF with a role that remains uncertain. CDR3 length: 14 residues. The V end lost 0 bases, the J end lost 7 bases, and 11 bases lay between the germline ends. The CDR3 loop is CARSLGGVWNEQFF. For the CDR3, the DNA is TGTGCCAGAAGCTTGGGGGGAGTGTGGAATGAGCAGTTCTTC.

This clone has only one observation. V is TRBV6-2 or TRBV6-3 and J is TRBJ2-1; D may correspond to TRBD1 or TRBD2 (5 bases each). CDR3 size: 13 residues. From germline, CDR1 is MNHEY and CDR2 SVGEGT. Between the trimmed V and J ends, which lost 4 bases and 9 bases, there was a span of 13 bases. CDR3 DNA sequence: TGTGCCAGCAGTTCTCGGACTGGGGGTGAGCAGTTCTTC. Its translation: CASSSRTGGEQFF.

In its sample, this clone was seen once. The V and J genes are TRBV5-4 and TRBJ1-3, with D unresolved. The V end lost 0 bases, the J end lost 4 bases, and 11 bases lay between the germline ends. The CDR3 extends over 15 amino acids. From germline, CDR1 is SGHNT and CDR2 YYREEE (reference sequence). This CDR3 is CASSLAGVRGNTIYF. The DNA for the CDR3 is TGTGCCAGCAGCTTGGCCGGGGTTAGGGGAAACACCATATATTTT.

V is TRBV15 and J is TRBJ2-3, with TRBD2 matching over 10 bases. This CDR3 region has 15 residues. V shed 3 bases, J shed 6 bases, and the junction held 6 bases outside the gene matches. CDR1 LNHNV and CDR2 YYDKDF come from the germline V gene (reference sequence). DNA of the CDR3: TGTGCCACCAGCAGCATAGCGGGGGGTTTGGATACGCAGTATTTT. Its translation: CATSSIAGGLDTQYF.